Listed below are T cell receptor beta chains from one sample, sequenced in a study of blood T cell repertoires in COVID-19. The repertoire was sequenced with immunoSEQ multiplex PCR; TCRdb's copy has only in-frame clones and lacks some. The table records 250,000 to 400,000 clones, around 84% of them present only once. Sequencing used PBMCs or T cells enriched from blood (not recorded which). The receptor set was obtained from a woman younger than 45 who had been exposed to COVID-19. Both conserved end residues are part of each CDR3. Fields, in order: clone size, J gene, V gene, D gene, CDR3 DNA, CDR3 protein. A D gene is named only where the DNA matches it firmly. Size tells how often a clone was seen (once, few, many) or the class of an expanded clone, and some rows leave it out.

>once|TRBJ1-2|TRBV28|NA
TGTGCCAGCAGTATAGGGGGTGCCGAGCTAAGCTATGGCTACACCTTC
CASSIGGAELSYGYTF
>NA|TRBJ1-4|TRBV7-2|TRBD1
TGTGCCAGCAGCTTACAGGGACAGGGAGTAGGTGAAAAACTGTTTTTT
CASSLQGQGVGEKLFF
>NA|TRBJ1-4|TRBV9|NA
TGTGCCAGCAGCGAAGGACTGGGGGAGGGAAAACTGTTTTTT
CASSEGLGEGKLFF
>NA|TRBJ2-3|TRBV7-9|TRBD2
TGTGCCAGCAGCCATGGCCCGGGACTAGCGGGGGGGAGCACAGATACGCAGTATTTT
CASSHGPGLAGGSTDTQYF
>NA|TRBJ2-1|TRBV5-1|NA
TGCGCCAGCAGTTTACTGACAGGCTACAATGAGCAGTTCTTC
CASSLLTGYNEQFF
>NA|TRBJ1-5|TRBV28|TRBD1
TGTGCCAGCAGCATAGGACAGGGTGGCAATCAGCCCCAGCATTTT
CASSIGQGGNQPQHF
>NA|TRBJ2-2|TRBV19|TRBD1
TGTGCCAGTAGTACAGGACAGGCGATCACCGGGGAGCTGTTTTTT
CASSTGQAITGELFF
>NA|TRBJ2-7|TRBV5-1|NA
TGCGCCAGCAGTAGAACAGGTTCCTCCTACGAGCAGTACTTC
CASSRTGSSYEQYF
>NA|TRBJ2-7|TRBV10-3|NA
TGTGCCACCGGACAGCCGGTTAACTACGAGCAGTACTTC
CATGQPVNYEQYF
>NA|TRBJ1-4|TRBV5-6|NA
TGTGCCAGCAGCTTGTCCCAGGGGTCTAATGAAAAACTGTTTTTT
CASSLSQGSNEKLFF
>once|TRBJ1-2|TRBV13|TRBD1
TGTGCCAGCAGCTTAGGCAGGGGGAATGGCTACACCTTC
CASSLGRGNGYTF
>NA|TRBJ1-2|TRBV10-3|NA
TGTGCCATCGAGTCTCAAGTCCACTATGGCTACACCTTC
CAIESQVHYGYTF
>NA|TRBJ1-1|TRBV28|NA
TGTGCCAGCAGTCTGGAGGGAAACACTGAAGCTTTCTTT
CASSLEGNTEAFF
>NA|TRBJ1-2|TRBV5-1|NA
TGCGCCAGCAGCCCCGCGGGGGAGGTCGGCTACACCTTC
CASSPAGEVGYTF
>NA|TRBJ1-4|TRBV2|NA
TGTGCCAGCACCTGGAACAGGAATGAAAAACTGTTTTTT
CASTWNRNEKLFF
>NA|TRBJ1-6|TRBV5-4|NA
TGTGCCAGCAGCTTAGGGCCTCCTCCGGGGTCACCCCTCCACTTT
CASSLGPPPGSPLHF
>NA|TRBJ2-2|TRBV19|TRBD2
TGTGCCAGTAGTATCACCGGGACTAGTTTCTCCGGGGAGCTGTTTTTT
CASSITGTSFSGELFF
>NA|TRBJ2-6|TRBV5-1|TRBD1
TGCGCCAGCAGCTCGTGGACAGGGGGAACCTCTGGGGCCAACGTCCTGACTTTC
CASSSWTGGTSGANVLTF
>NA|TRBJ1-4|TRBV19|TRBD1
TGTGCCAGTAGTATCGGACAGGGGGCAGCTAATGAAAAACTGTTTTTT
CASSIGQGAANEKLFF
>NA|TRBJ1-5|TRBV2|NA
TGTGCCAGCAGCGCCCAGGGAGGGAGCAATCAGCCCCAGCATTTT
CASSAQGGSNQPQHF
>few|TRBJ2-1|TRBV7-8|TRBD2
TGTGCCAGCAGCCCTAGCGGGAGGACTTACAATGAGCAGTTCTTC
CASSPSGRTYNEQFF
>NA|TRBJ2-1|TRBV9|TRBD2
TGTGCCAGCAGCGCTAGCGGGAGAGGGTCCTACAATGAGCAGTTCTTC
CASSASGRGSYNEQFF
>NA|TRBJ1-1|TRBV7-3|TRBD1
TGTGCCAGCAGCCCCCGCGCAGGGGGGCGCGCGAACACTGAAGCTTTCTTT
CASSPRAGGRANTEAFF
>NA|TRBJ2-4|TRBV5-4|NA
TGTGCCAGCAGCTTGGATTTTGGGAGAACCCCATCAGTACATTTC
CASSLDFGRTPSVHF
>NA|TRBJ1-4|TRBV7-6|NA
TGTGCCAGCAGCTTAGTATCCGAGGGATGGGCAACTAATGAAAAACTGTTTTTT
CASSLVSEGWATNEKLFF
>NA|TRBJ1-3|TRBV15|NA
TGTGCCACCAGCTCACGTTCGACAGGCTCTGGAAACACCATATATTTT
CATSSRSTGSGNTIYF
>NA|TRBJ2-1|TRBV3-1/TRBV3-2|TRBD2
TGTGCCAGCAGCCTGGGACTAGCGGGGGGCAATGAGCAGTTCTTC
CASSLGLAGGNEQFF
>NA|TRBJ1-1|TRBV7-9|TRBD1
TGTGCCAGCAGTAAACAGGGGGTAGAAACTGAAGCTTTCTTT
CASSKQGVETEAFF
>NA|TRBJ2-7|TRBV2|NA
TGTGCCAGCAGTCGACAGGTCTACGAGCAGTACTTC
CASSRQVYEQYF
>NA|TRBJ2-7|TRBV6-5|TRBD1
TGTGCCAGCAGGCTACAGGGGTCCTACGAGCAGTACTTC
CASRLQGSYEQYF
>NA|TRBJ2-7|TRBV11-2|NA
TGTGCCAGCAGCTTAGTCTCGGGGGATGCCTACGAGCAGTACTTC
CASSLVSGDAYEQYF
>NA|TRBJ2-3|TRBV4-1|TRBD2
TGCGCCAGCAGCCAAGTTCCTAGCGGGAGGCCTGGTGGAGATACGCAGTATTTT
CASSQVPSGRPGGDTQYF
>NA|TRBJ1-5|TRBV19|TRBD1
TGTGCCAGTACCAATACCTGGGGACAGGCACAGCCCCAGCATTTT
CASTNTWGQAQPQHF
>few|TRBJ2-2|TRBV14|NA
TGTGCCAGCAGCCAAGAGTCTCTTAGCGGGGAGCTGTTTTTT
CASSQESLSGELFF
>once|TRBJ2-5|TRBV5-5|NA
TGTGCCAGCAGCTGGGTTGTGGGGGCTGGGGAGACCCAGTACTTC
CASSWVVGAGETQYF
>NA|TRBJ1-1|TRBV30|NA
TGTGCCTGGAGGGCCAGTGGACTACTTGAAGCTTTCTTT
CAWRASGLLEAFF
>NA|TRBJ2-1|TRBV7-8|NA
TGTGCCAGCAGCGGAGATGTCAGGATTTCCAATGAGCAGTTCTTC
CASSGDVRISNEQFF
>NA|TRBJ2-1|TRBV7-9|NA
TGTGCCAGTTGGGGGGAGGAAAATGAGCAGTTCTTC
CASWGEENEQFF
>NA|TRBJ2-5|TRBV7-3|TRBD1
TGTGCCAGCAGCTCGAGGACAGGGCCACAAGAGACCCAGTACTTC
CASSSRTGPQETQYF
>NA|TRBJ2-7|TRBV7-8|NA
TGTGCCAGCAGCTCCATCTACGAGCAGTACTTC
CASSSIYEQYF
>NA|TRBJ1-6|TRBV28|TRBD1
TGTGCCAGCAGTTCCCCCGGACAGGGGAGAAATTCACCCCTCCACTTT
CASSSPGQGRNSPLHF
>NA|TRBJ2-5|TRBV11-2|NA
TGTGCCAGCAGCTTAAGGGGGTTAGAGACCCAGTACTTC
CASSLRGLETQYF
>NA|TRBJ2-7|TRBV27|NA
TGTGCCAGCAGTTTGTGGGGTCTAGCGAACAGGAACGAGCAGTACTTC
CASSLWGLANRNEQYF
>NA|TRBJ2-7|TRBV29-1|TRBD2
TGCAGCGTGTCCGGGACTAGCGGAAAATCCTACGAGCAGTACTTC
CSVSGTSGKSYEQYF
>NA|TRBJ1-5|TRBV20-1|NA
TGCAGTGCTAGTACCGGGAACCAGCCCCAGCATTTT
CSASTGNQPQHF
>once|TRBJ1-1|TRBV6-4|NA
TGTGCCAGCAGTGACGTAGCGAACACTGAAGCTTTCTTT
CASSDVANTEAFF
>once|TRBJ2-2|TRBV28|TRBD1
TGTGCCAGCAGACCCGGACAGGGAGGCACCGGGGAGCTGTTTTTT
CASRPGQGGTGELFF
>NA|TRBJ1-1|TRBV27|NA
TGTGCCAGCAGTCCTACAGGGTGGGGCACTGAAGCTTTCTTT
CASSPTGWGTEAFF